Listed below are T cell receptor beta chains from one sample, sequenced in a study of shared clonotypes between healthy human individuals. Generated by immunoSEQ multiplex PCR, the TCRdb table keeps only in-frame clones and is missing some. The sample has a few million clones, 90% to 95% seen once. Sequenced material: naive CD8+ T cells from PBMCs. The receptor source for this set is a man aged 18 to 29 in good health. Some clones in this sample may be carry-over from other donors' samples. The CDR3 runs from the conserved cysteine through the conserved F or W. A D gene is named only where the DNA matches it firmly. The size entry is marked missing in some rows and otherwise reads once, few, many or a size class.

D gene: -
V gene: TRBV9
clone size: -
J gene: TRBJ2-1
CDR3 protein: CASSVDRAGNEQFF
CDR3 DNA: TGTGCCAGCAGCGTAGACAGGGCGGGAAATGAGCAGTTCTTC

D gene: -
V gene: TRBV4-3
clone size: -
J gene: TRBJ1-5
CDR3 protein: CASSQEHYGEGNQPQHF
CDR3 DNA: TGCGCCAGCAGCCAAGAGCATTATGGGGAGGGCAATCAGCCCCAGCATTTT

D gene: -
V gene: TRBV6-5
clone size: -
J gene: TRBJ2-7
CDR3 protein: CASSYSGETYEQYF
CDR3 DNA: TGTGCCAGCAGTTACTCTGGGGAGACCTACGAGCAGTACTTC

D gene: -
V gene: TRBV4-3
clone size: -
J gene: TRBJ2-1
CDR3 protein: CASSQRYVGGPNNEQFF
CDR3 DNA: TGCGCCAGCAGTCAACGGTATGTTGGAGGCCCAAACAATGAGCAGTTCTTC

D gene: -
V gene: TRBV28
clone size: -
J gene: TRBJ1-1
CDR3 protein: CASSPRGGSLTEAFF
CDR3 DNA: TGTGCCAGCAGTCCGCGAGGGGGGTCTCTCACTGAAGCTTTCTTT

D gene: -
V gene: TRBV5-6
clone size: few
J gene: TRBJ2-2
CDR3 protein: CASSLRPGELFF
CDR3 DNA: TGTGCCAGCAGCTTGAGGCCCGGGGAGCTGTTTTTT

D gene: -
V gene: TRBV6-1
clone size: -
J gene: TRBJ1-4
CDR3 protein: CASSETHRAIHEKLFF
CDR3 DNA: TGTGCCAGCAGTGAAACACACAGGGCGATTCATGAAAAACTGTTTTTT

D gene: -
V gene: TRBV6-5
clone size: -
J gene: TRBJ2-6
CDR3 protein: CASSQGFGANVLTF
CDR3 DNA: TGTGCCAGTTCCCAGGGTTTTGGGGCCAACGTCCTGACTTTC

D gene: -
V gene: TRBV29-1
clone size: -
J gene: TRBJ2-2
CDR3 protein: CSVVSGDGELFF
CDR3 DNA: TGCAGCGTTGTTTCCGGGGACGGGGAGCTGTTTTTT

D gene: -
V gene: TRBV4-3
clone size: -
J gene: TRBJ2-7
CDR3 protein: CASSQRRISYEQYF
CDR3 DNA: TGCGCCAGCAGCCAAAGGAGGATCTCCTACGAGCAGTACTTC

D gene: -
V gene: TRBV7-8
clone size: -
J gene: TRBJ2-6
CDR3 protein: CASSPHPSGLAGANVLTF
CDR3 DNA: TGTGCCAGCAGCCCGCATCCTTCAGGGCTCGCTGGGGCCAACGTCCTGACTTTC

D gene: -
V gene: TRBV7-3
clone size: -
J gene: TRBJ2-7
CDR3 protein: CASSLGRDYEQYF
CDR3 DNA: TGTGCCAGCAGCTTAGGGCGGGACTACGAGCAGTACTTC

D gene: TRBD2
V gene: TRBV7-9
clone size: -
J gene: TRBJ2-5
CDR3 protein: CASSPSAGLHFGTQYF
CDR3 DNA: TGTGCCAGCAGCCCCTCAGCGGGACTACACTTTGGGACCCAGTACTTC

D gene: -
V gene: TRBV5-1
clone size: -
J gene: TRBJ2-4
CDR3 protein: CASSLGLEGAKNIQYF
CDR3 DNA: TGCGCCAGCAGCTTGGGACTCGAGGGGGCCAAAAACATTCAGTACTTC

D gene: -
V gene: TRBV4-3
clone size: -
J gene: TRBJ1-3
CDR3 protein: CASSQGTGNAGNTIYF
CDR3 DNA: TGCGCCAGCAGCCAGGGTACAGGGAACGCTGGAAACACCATATATTTT

D gene: -
V gene: TRBV27
clone size: -
J gene: TRBJ2-7
CDR3 protein: CASSLIPDSYEQYF
CDR3 DNA: TGTGCCAGCAGTTTAATACCGGACTCCTACGAGCAGTACTTC

D gene: -
V gene: TRBV10-2
clone size: -
J gene: TRBJ2-1
CDR3 protein: CASTLSGVLNEQFF
CDR3 DNA: TGCGCCAGCACCCTATCGGGAGTCTTGAATGAGCAGTTCTTC

D gene: TRBD2
V gene: TRBV15
clone size: -
J gene: TRBJ2-1
CDR3 protein: CATSTSQGTSGIISYNEQFF
CDR3 DNA: TGTGCCACCAGCACCAGCCAGGGGACTAGCGGGATAATCTCCTACAATGAGCAGTTCTTC

D gene: -
V gene: TRBV6-6
clone size: -
J gene: TRBJ1-1
CDR3 protein: CASIRDNTEAFF
CDR3 DNA: TGTGCCAGCATCCGGGATAACACTGAAGCTTTCTTT

D gene: -
V gene: TRBV27
clone size: once
J gene: TRBJ2-7
CDR3 protein: CASSFAGIQEQYF
CDR3 DNA: TGTGCCAGCAGTTTCGCTGGGATTCAAGAGCAGTACTTC

D gene: -
V gene: TRBV27
clone size: -
J gene: TRBJ1-2
CDR3 protein: CASSLSFLAGEGGNYGYTF
CDR3 DNA: TGTGCCAGCAGTTTATCTTTTCTGGCAGGTGAAGGAGGAAACTATGGCTACACCTTC

D gene: -
V gene: TRBV5-8
clone size: -
J gene: TRBJ1-2
CDR3 protein: CASSSSSSPNYGYTF
CDR3 DNA: TGTGCCAGCAGCTCCTCGAGCAGTCCGAACTATGGCTACACCTTC

D gene: -
V gene: TRBV6-5
clone size: -
J gene: TRBJ1-5
CDR3 protein: CASSYSQGIQPQHF
CDR3 DNA: TGTGCCAGCAGTTACTCCCAGGGTATTCAGCCCCAGCATTTT

D gene: -
V gene: TRBV7-3
clone size: -
J gene: TRBJ2-7
CDR3 protein: CASSQGTDSTYEQYF
CDR3 DNA: TGTGCCAGCAGCCAAGGGACTGACTCAACCTACGAGCAGTACTTC

D gene: -
V gene: TRBV4-1
clone size: -
J gene: TRBJ2-1
CDR3 protein: CASSQVQASPWYEQFF
CDR3 DNA: TGCGCCAGCAGCCAAGTTCAGGCTAGCCCCTGGTATGAGCAGTTCTTC

D gene: TRBD2
V gene: TRBV7-3
clone size: -
J gene: TRBJ2-2
CDR3 protein: CASSLTSGLAGVTGELFF
CDR3 DNA: TGTGCCAGCAGCTTAACCTCCGGACTAGCGGGAGTCACCGGGGAGCTGTTTTTT

D gene: -
V gene: TRBV4-1
clone size: -
J gene: TRBJ2-7
CDR3 protein: CASSHDRRSLKYEQYF
CDR3 DNA: TGCGCCAGCAGCCATGATCGCCGGTCCCTGAAGTACGAGCAGTACTTC

D gene: -
V gene: TRBV7-9
clone size: -
J gene: TRBJ2-5
CDR3 protein: CASSPRPDTQYF
CDR3 DNA: TGTGCCAGCAGCCCCCGACCCGACACCCAGTACTTC

D gene: -
V gene: TRBV14
clone size: -
J gene: TRBJ2-7
CDR3 protein: CASSQSRGRGEQYF
CDR3 DNA: TGTGCCAGCAGCCAGTCCAGAGGCAGGGGCGAGCAGTACTTC

D gene: -
V gene: TRBV2
clone size: once
J gene: TRBJ2-5
CDR3 protein: CASSEAVTAQETQYF
CDR3 DNA: TGTGCCAGCAGTGAAGCGGTTACAGCCCAAGAGACCCAGTACTTC

D gene: -
V gene: TRBV25-1
clone size: -
J gene: TRBJ2-1
CDR3 protein: CASRGRTGLSYNEQFF
CDR3 DNA: TGTGCCAGCAGGGGACGGACTGGTTTGAGCTACAATGAGCAGTTCTTC

D gene: TRBD2
V gene: TRBV2
clone size: -
J gene: TRBJ2-7
CDR3 protein: CASNEGLAGGEQYF
CDR3 DNA: TGTGCCAGCAATGAGGGACTAGCGGGAGGCGAGCAGTACTTC